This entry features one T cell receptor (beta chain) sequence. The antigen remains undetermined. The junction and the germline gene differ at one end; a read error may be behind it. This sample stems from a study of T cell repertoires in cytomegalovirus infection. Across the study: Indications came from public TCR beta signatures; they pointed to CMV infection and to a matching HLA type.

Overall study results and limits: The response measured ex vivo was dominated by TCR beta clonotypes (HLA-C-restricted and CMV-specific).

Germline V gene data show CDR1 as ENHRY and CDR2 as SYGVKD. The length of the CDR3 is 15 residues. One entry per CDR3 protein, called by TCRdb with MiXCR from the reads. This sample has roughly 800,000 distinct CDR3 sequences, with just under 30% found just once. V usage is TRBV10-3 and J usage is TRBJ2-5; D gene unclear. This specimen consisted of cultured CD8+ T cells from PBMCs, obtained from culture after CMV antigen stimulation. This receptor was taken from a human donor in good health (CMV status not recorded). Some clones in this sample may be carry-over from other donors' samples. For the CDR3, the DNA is TGTGCCATCAGCGAGTCGCGAAGTACCTGGGAGACCCAGTACTTC. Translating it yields CAISESRSTWETQYF.